The entry below gives a single T cell receptor beta chain sequence along with its context. Its specificity is unknown. The sample is drawn from a study of shared clonotypes between healthy human individuals. Study-wide findings and caveats: Memory subsets generally showed lower estimated richness than naive subsets.

Naive CD8 isolation took CD45RO-negative cells positively selected for CCR7 and excluded terminally differentiated effector memory CD45RA+ cells. CDR1 SGHTA and CDR2 FQGNSA come from the germline V gene. J lost 5 bases, V lost 5 bases, and 10 bases had no gene match. This CDR3 contains 16 residues. Profiling relied on immunoSEQ multiplex PCR, and the TCRdb table lists in-frame clones only, not all of them. The table shows some 2 million clones, with about 95% occurring only once. This clonotype was obtained from a man aged 18 to 30 in good health. Material: naive CD8+ T cells sorted from blood. The chain combines TRBV7-2 with TRBJ1-5, with 9 bases identical to TRBD1. CDR3: CASSTWGDRADQPQHF. CDR3 nucleotides: TGTGCCAGCAGCACCTGGGGGGACAGGGCTGATCAGCCCCAGCATTTT.